This T cell receptor beta chain was sequenced for a study of blood T cell repertoires in COVID-19 (dated by TCRdb to the early 2020s). The study in broad terms: Samples from collaborators originated in the United States, Italy and Spain and spanned both the acute and convalescent phases of COVID-19. HLA class I and class II types, where available, came from metadata supplied by the sample provider rather than from assay-based typing. The material from the prospective study consisted of cDNA or gDNA derived from T cells, B-cell-depleted T cells, or PBMCs. A de-identified subject ID, COVID-19 status, age in years and sex were almost always included in the sample metadata. The samples were drawn from two sources: the first 160 participants of the ongoing ImmuneRACE study, and over 1,000 subjects contributed by 6 global collaborators. The dataset comprised deeply sampled blood TCRbeta repertoires from subjects exposed to, actively infected with, or recovered from COVID-19. A freely available public database, intended as a resource for researchers studying the immune response to SARS-CoV-2, is where the repertoires were released.

Results and caveats for the whole study, not just this receptor: The quantity of clinical and demographic metadata differed by source and by participant and was supplied without curation.

Regarding this clone: Its antigen remains undetermined. The sample holds no much larger clone one base away, and base qualities are not on file.

TCRbeta CDR3 regions were amplified from genomic DNA using the immunoSEQ Assay, a bias-controlled multiplex PCR. In the original analysis: Nucleated cell counts per sample were estimated from amplification of reference gene primers within the assay. To quantify the absolute abundance of each unique TCRbeta CDR3 rearrangement, sequence reads were collapsed and filtered. For each sample, productive Simpson clonality was calculated as the square root of Simpson's diversity index across productive rearrangements. This immuneACCESS table, as held by TCRdb, lists in-frame sequences with V and J called but not all clones. Of the missing ones, under half trace to an unresolved V gene in checked studies; the others have no known cause. V and J calls and clone size are given by that table; D and trimming were obtained from the DNA. Here the sample has roughly 200,000 clones; approximately 91% occur a single time. 1.5% to 2% of the sample rests with the top ten.

Collaborating institutions collected whole blood in K2EDTA tubes following their own protocols. For TCRbeta analysis, collaborators shipped samples as frozen whole blood, isolated PBMCs, or DNA extracted from either of those sample types. V trim: 5 bases; J trim: 6 bases; unmatched bases: 10. The CDR3 measures 15 amino acids from cysteine to phenylalanine. Left in the record is the CDR3 DNA by itself, 45 bases read in frame from the first base. The germline V gene (reference sequence) supplies CDR1 MNHEY and CDR2 SMNVEV. This receptor chain uses TRBV27 and TRBJ2-3; TRBD2 fits 8 bases in the junction. The source material was peripheral blood. The receptor comes from a man younger than 30 with active or convalescent COVID-19. The DNA sequence follows: TGTGCCAGCAGTCCTCAGCGGGGGAGGGGGGATACGCAGTATTTT. It codes for CASSPQRGRGDTQYF.